The 10 T cell receptor beta chains in this list originate from one sample, sequenced in a study of beta chain features in type 1 diabetes. Isolated RNA was reverse transcribed in full, so expressed TCRB transcripts were sequenced. Generated by immunoSEQ multiplex PCR, the TCRdb table keeps only in-frame clones and is missing some. The data hold about 320,000 clones, with 14% observed a single time. The specimen was central memory CD4+ T cells from blood. These receptors originate from a man aged 25-40 years in good health.

In this sample, this clone turned up many times. The V and J genes are TRBV10-1 and TRBJ2-1; D perhaps matches TRBD2 (6 bases). The CDR3 is 13 residues long. Germline V gene sequence: CDR1 WNHNN, CDR2 SYGVQD (reference sequence). V was cut by 0 bases and J by 9 bases, with 9 bases left in between. The CDR3 spells CASSESAGSEQFF. CDR3 sequence (DNA): TGCGCCAGCAGTGAGTCCGCGGGGAGTGAGCAGTTCTTC.

The chain joins TRBV15 to TRBJ2-1, with 9 bases identical to TRBD2. The CDR3 is 16 amino acids. Germline values: CDR1 LNHNV, CDR2 YYDKDF (reference sequence). With V trimmed by 0 bases and J by 6 bases, 6 bases remained unmatched. CDR3 protein: CATSRDLAGVPNEQFF. The CDR3 DNA reads TGTGCCACCAGCAGAGATTTAGCGGGAGTCCCCAATGAGCAGTTCTTC.

This chain connects TRBV6-1 to TRBJ2-1, with 7 positions matching TRBD1. This CDR3 spans 15 amino acids. Germline assignment: CDR1 MNHNS and CDR2 SASEGT. J gave up 5 bases and V 3 bases, and 7 bases lay outside the gene matches. The CDR3 bases are TGTGCCAGCAGTGACGGACCGGGACAGCACAATGAGCAGTTCTTC. Its translation: CASSDGPGQHNEQFF.

The V gene is TRBV25-1, the J gene TRBJ1-1; tentatively, D is TRBD1 (5 bases). The CDR3 covers 15 residues. CDR1 is MGHDK, CDR2 SYGVNS, per germline. The V gene lost 6 bases and the J gene lost 4 bases, with 18 bases spanning the gap. The CDR3 loop reads CASSLERGLGTEAFF. The CDR3 DNA follows: TGTGCCAGCAGCTTAGAAAGGGGTTTGGGCACTGAAGCTTTCTTT.

This clone was counted once. The V call is TRBV21-1, the J call TRBJ2-1. TRBV21-1 constitutes a pseudogene. This CDR3 has 12 amino acids. The CDR3 DNA reads TGTGCCAGCAGCAAAGAGGTTTATGAGCAGTTCTTC. This encodes CASSKEVYEQFF.

The chain combines TRBV19 with TRBJ1-2, with TRBD1 identical over 10 bases. V lost 2 bases and J lost 2; bases outside the gene matches: 11. The CDR3 runs 18 residues. CDR1 is LNHDA, CDR2 SQIVND, per germline (reference sequence). CDR3 residues: CASSISGTGDLGNYGYTF. The CDR3 DNA follows: TGTGCCAGTAGTATATCCGGGACAGGGGATTTAGGAAACTATGGCTACACCTTC.

This clone was counted only a few times. The chain links TRBV9 to TRBJ2-5, with D perhaps TRBD1 (6 bases). Per the germline V gene, CDR1 is SGDLS and CDR2 is YYNGEE. V lost 0 bases, J lost 3 bases, and 9 bases lay in between. There are 14 residues in the CDR3. CDR3 protein: CASSVGTVKETQYF. The CDR3 DNA is TGTGCCAGCAGCGTAGGGACAGTCAAAGAGACCCAGTACTTC.

The genes are TRBV7-9 and TRBJ2-1, with D perhaps TRBD2 (5 bases). The germline CDR1 and CDR2 sequences are SEHNR and FQNEAQ (reference sequence). The CDR3 covers 14 residues. The V end lost 3 bases, the J end lost 3 bases, and 9 bases lay between the germline ends. In DNA form, the CDR3 reads TGTGCCAGCAGCTTTTCGCGGGTCTACAATGAGCAGTTCTTC. It is translated as CASSFSRVYNEQFF.

The CDR3 sequence is CASSPGGEGTDTQYF. In DNA form, the CDR3 reads TGTGCCAGCAGTCCAGGGGGCGAAGGCACAGATACGCAGTATTTT. V and J are TRBV28 and TRBJ2-3; 8 bases map to TRBD1. This CDR3 comprises 15 residues. Trimming cost V 5 bases and J 1 base; bases outside gene matches: 5. Germline V gives CDR1 MDHEN, CDR2 SYDVKM.

This clone was detected a few times. The V gene is TRBV10-3, the J gene TRBJ2-1, with D maybe TRBD2 (6 bases). CDR3 length equals 13 residues. Trimming pared 5 bases from V and 8 bases from J, leaving 13 bases between. Germline assignment: CDR1 ENHRY and CDR2 SYGVKD. CDR3 nucleotide sequence: TGTGCCATCAGTTTGACTAGAGATTATGAGCAGTTCTTC. Protein product: CAISLTRDYEQFF.